This section outlines one TCR beta chain sequence together with its context. Its antigen remains unknown. V was clipped by 2 bases and J by 7 bases, with 15 bases between them. The germline gives CDR1 MGHRA, CDR2 YSYEKL. This CDR3 spans 14 amino acids. Repertoires were generated with immunoSEQ multiplex PCR, while TCRdb's copy carries only in-frame clones and drops some. The sample lists about 150,000 clones; 90% to 95% were seen once. The sample belongs to a study of T cell responses to AZD1222 COVID-19 vaccine. Turning to the study itself: Second-dose timings of about 4 or about 12 weeks were pooled.

Overall study findings and caveats: Spike-wide vaccine-associated CD4 TCRs dominated at 160-218 and 743-854. The donor group comprised mostly white British people and more females; the analysis possibly underestimated clonal diversity.

The sequence came from an adult in good health. The specimen was peripheral blood, collected on day 0 of AZD1222 vaccination. J is TRBJ2-7 and V is TRBV4-1; D remains ambiguous. CDR3 in DNA: TGCGCCAGCAGCCAACCGTTATCGGGCTGGGAGCAGTACTTC. It yields the protein CASSQPLSGWEQYF.